These 13 T cell receptor beta chains were all obtained from the same sample, sequenced in a study of blood T cell repertoires in COVID-19. Data came from immunoSEQ multiplex PCR; TCRdb stores just in-frame clones and leaves some out. Found here are fewer than 400,000 clones, 86% of them singletons; the top ten hold around 4%. Sequenced: PBMCs or T cells enriched from blood (not recorded which). These receptors were obtained from a man aged 30 to 45 who had recovered from COVID-19.

A single count supports this clone. The gene calls are TRBV5-1 and TRBJ2-2; weak D call: TRBD2 (5 bases). V lost 0 bases, J lost 8 bases, and 14 bases lay in between. The V gene's germline CDR1 is SGHRS and CDR2 YFSETQ. This CDR3 contains 15 residues. The CDR3 sequence is CASSLGRSLEGELFF. DNA for the CDR3: TGCGCCAGCAGCTTGGGGAGGAGTCTAGAAGGGGAGCTGTTTTTT.

The rearrangement links TRBV10-2 to TRBJ1-5; 10 nucleotides agree with TRBD1. Germline CDR1 WSHSY, CDR2 SAAADI. J lost 6 bases, V lost 8 bases, and 7 bases had no gene match. The CDR3 loop spans 14 amino acids. The chain's CDR3 is CASRGQGYGQPQHF. As DNA, the CDR3 is TGCGCCAGCCGGGGACAGGGGTATGGTCAGCCCCAGCATTTT.

The chain uses TRBV5-1 and TRBJ1-3, with D perhaps matching TRBD1 (5 bases). The CDR3 has 17 amino acids. Germline values: CDR1 SGHRS, CDR2 YFSETQ. V lost 3 bases and J lost 0, with 16 bases in between. CDR3 sequence reads: CASSSGGLLVSGNTIYF. The CDR3 nucleotides are TGCGCCAGCAGCTCCGGGGGACTGCTCGTCTCTGGAAACACCATATATTTT.

The V call is TRBV28, the J call TRBJ2-2; D is undetermined. The CDR3 spans 13 residues. V lost 6 bases to trimming and J lost 9 bases, with 14 bases between them. Looked up from germline, CDR1 is MDHEN and CDR2 is SYDVKM. The CDR3 nucleotides read TGTGCCAGCAGGAGTGCCTGGGCAAGGGAGCTGTTTTTT. Its protein is CASRSAWARELFF.

The CDR3 loop reads CASSYSGTGFSYEQYF. The DNA of the CDR3 is TGTGCCAGCAGTTACTCGGGGACAGGGTTCTCCTACGAGCAGTACTTC. V gene TRBV6-5 combines with J gene TRBJ2-7; 9 bases are shared with TRBD1. Germline values: CDR1 MNHEY, CDR2 SVGAGI. The CDR3 extends over 16 amino acids. Trimming removed 0 bases from V and 0 bases from J; junction bases left unmatched: 3.

This clone was picked up one time. The CDR3 nucleotides read TGTGCCAGTAGTCGGGGAGGCAACTATGGCTACACCTTC. The encoded protein is CASSRGGNYGYTF. The rearrangement links TRBV19 to TRBJ1-2; no clear D. This CDR3 has 13 amino acids. Germline values: CDR1 LNHDA, CDR2 SQIVND (reference sequence). The germline V and J ends were trimmed by 5 bases and 2 bases, with 9 bases remaining between them.

This clone was detected once. The rearrangement uses TRBV28 and TRBJ1-4; TRBD1 is a possible D gene (5 bases). The CDR3 has 16 residues. V was pared by 7 bases and J by 3 bases, with 18 bases between. Germline values: CDR1 MDHEN, CDR2 SYDVKM. The CDR3 sequence: CASNNEGWGANEKLFF. CDR3 DNA sequence: TGTGCCAGCAACAACGAGGGCTGGGGGGCTAATGAAAAACTGTTTTTT.

This clone showed up just once. The chain employs TRBV5-1 and TRBJ2-2; 16 bases align to TRBD2. The CDR3 extends over 19 amino acids. Trimming at V came to 1 base and at J to 7 bases, leaving 10 bases not matched to a gene. Germline V lookup: CDR1 SGHRS, CDR2 YFSETQ. The CDR3, as DNA: TGCGCCAGCAGCTTGAAATCGGGACTAGCGGGAGGGCCGGACGGGGAGCTGTTTTTT. Encoded protein: CASSLKSGLAGGPDGELFF.

V usage is TRBV12-3 or TRBV12-4 and J usage is TRBJ2-7, with TRBD2 matching 8 bases. CDR3 length equals 12 residues. The trim removed 6 bases at V and 3 bases at J, leaving 1 base unmatched. The CDR3 sequence is CASSRGGYEQYF. The CDR3 DNA is TGTGCCAGCAGCCGGGGGGGCTACGAGCAGTACTTC.

This clone has a handful of counts. The chain links TRBV11-3 to TRBJ1-2; a weak D match, TRBD1 (6 bases). V was shortened by 6 bases and J by 7 bases, with 15 bases between the two germline ends. Germline V CDR1 and CDR2: SGHNT, YENEEA. The length of the CDR3 is 13 residues. This chain's CDR3 is CASSPTGRSGYTF. The CDR3 region has the DNA TGTGCCAGCAGTCCCACAGGGCGTAGTGGCTACACCTTC.

This clone appeared once. V usage is TRBV11-2 and J usage is TRBJ2-1, with 13 bases lining up with TRBD2. Per the germline V gene, CDR1 is SGHAT and CDR2 is FQNNGV. CDR3 length equals 15 residues. Germline trimming cut 5 bases from V and 9 bases from J; bases unmatched to any gene: 7. Written as DNA, the CDR3 is TGTGCCAGCAGCGTAACTAGCGGGGGGGCCCTTGAGCAGTTCTTC. Protein product: CASSVTSGGALEQFF.

J is TRBJ2-5 and V is TRBV4-1; the D gene is possibly TRBD1 (6 bases). The germline V gene encodes CDR1 MGHRA and CDR2 YSYEKL. The CDR3 has 17 residues. V was shortened by 1 base and J by 4 bases, with 19 bases between the two germline ends. The CDR3 is CASSQGPASQGRETQYF. For the CDR3, the DNA is TGCGCCAGCAGCCAAGGCCCGGCATCACAGGGACGAGAGACCCAGTACTTC.

This sequence joins TRBV7-9 and TRBJ2-7; D call uncertain. The CDR3 is 11 amino acids. Germline CDR1 SEHNR, CDR2 FQNEAQ (reference sequence). With 3 bases removed from V and 5 bases from J, the gap between germline ends came to 5 bases. The CDR3 spells CASSFYNEQYF. CDR3 coding DNA: TGTGCCAGCAGCTTTTACAACGAGCAGTACTTC.